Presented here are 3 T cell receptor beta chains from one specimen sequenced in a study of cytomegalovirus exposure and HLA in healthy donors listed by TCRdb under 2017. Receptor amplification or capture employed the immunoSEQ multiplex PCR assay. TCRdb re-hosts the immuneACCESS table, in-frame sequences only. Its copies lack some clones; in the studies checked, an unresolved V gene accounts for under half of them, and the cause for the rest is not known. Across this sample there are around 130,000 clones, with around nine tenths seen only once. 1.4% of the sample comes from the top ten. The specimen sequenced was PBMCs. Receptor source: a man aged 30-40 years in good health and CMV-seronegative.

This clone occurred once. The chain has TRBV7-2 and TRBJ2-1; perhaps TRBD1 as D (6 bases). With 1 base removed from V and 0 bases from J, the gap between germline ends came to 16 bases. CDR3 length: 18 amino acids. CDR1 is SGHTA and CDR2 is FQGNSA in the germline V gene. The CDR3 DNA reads TGTGCCAGCAGCTTAGGGGGGCCTGGACAGACCTCCTACAATGAGCAGTTCTTC. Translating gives CASSLGGPGQTSYNEQFF. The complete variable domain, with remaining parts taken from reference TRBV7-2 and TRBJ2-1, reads GAGVSQSPSNKVTEKGKDVELRCDPISGHTALYWYRQSLGQGLEFLIYFQGNSAPDKSGLPSDRFSAERTGGSVSTLTIQRTQQEDSAVYLCASSLGGPGQTSYNEQFFGPGTRLTVL.

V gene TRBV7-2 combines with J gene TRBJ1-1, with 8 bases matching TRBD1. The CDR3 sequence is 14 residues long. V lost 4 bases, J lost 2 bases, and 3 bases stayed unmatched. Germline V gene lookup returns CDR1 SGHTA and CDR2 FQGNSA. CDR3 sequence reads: CASSSAGGNTEAFF. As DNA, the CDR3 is TGTGCCAGCAGCTCCGCAGGGGGCAACACTGAAGCTTTCTTT.

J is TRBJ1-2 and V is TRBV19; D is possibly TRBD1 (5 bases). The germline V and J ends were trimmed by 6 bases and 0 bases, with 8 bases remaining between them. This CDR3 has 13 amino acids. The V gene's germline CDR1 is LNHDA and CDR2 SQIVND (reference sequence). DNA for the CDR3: TGTGCCAGTAGACCGACAGCTAACTATGGCTACACCTTC. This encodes CASRPTANYGYTF.